These T cell receptor beta chains were read from a single sample in a study of T cells in Graves' hyperthyroidism and ophthalmopathy. Each CDR3 protein is one row after TCRdb ran MiXCR on the multiplex PCR reads. The data contain about half a million distinct CDR3 sequences, about 20% of them singletons. Sequences were obtained from blood. These receptors all come from a man aged 35 to 55 with Graves' ophthalmopathy. Each CDR3 is given with its conserved first and last residue. The D gene is left open where the match is weak. Part of the rows lack a size; the others show once, few, many or a class for expanded clones.

clone_size d_call j_call v_call cdr3_nt cdr3_aa
many . TRBJ2-1 TRBV29-1 TGCAGCGTCTATACGCCGGGGCTCTACAATGAGCAGTTCTTC CSVYTPGLYNEQFF
many TRBD2 TRBJ2-3 TRBV5-1 TGCGCCAGCAGCCCGGGACTAGCGGGGGGAACTAGCACAGATACGCAGTATTTT CASSPGLAGGTSTDTQYF
few TRBD1 TRBJ1-4 TRBV20-1 TGCAGTGCTAGGACGACAGGGGGCCTTGAAAAACTGTTTTTT CSARTTGGLEKLFF
. . TRBJ2-7 TRBV11-1 TGTGCCAGCAGCTTAGGGGGGACACACTCCTACGAGCAGTACTTC CASSLGGTHSYEQYF
many . TRBJ2-2 TRBV6-2/TRBV6-3 TGTGCCAGCAGTTACCCTTTGGTGGACAAGACCGGGGAGCTGTTTTTT CASSYPLVDKTGELFF
. . TRBJ2-3 TRBV27 TGTGCCAGCAGCAGAAGACCCTACGGCACAGATACGCAGTATTTT CASSRRPYGTDTQYF
many TRBD1 TRBJ1-2 TRBV7-2 TGTGCCAGCACCTTGACAGGGGGGTATGGCTACACCTTC CASTLTGGYGYTF
few . TRBJ2-1 TRBV4-3 TGCGCCAGCAGCCAAGATTATGGGCAGCGCAACCAGTTCTTC CASSQDYGQRNQFF
. . TRBJ2-5 TRBV15 TGTGCCACCAGCAGAGATAGGCCTAGCAGGGAGACCCAGTACTTC CATSRDRPSRETQYF
many . TRBJ1-1 TRBV7-2 TGTGCCAGCAGCTTAGCGTCGGCAGGGAACACTGAAGCTTTCTTT CASSLASAGNTEAFF
many . TRBJ2-5 TRBV7-8 TGTGCCAGCAGCTCCTCGGGCCAAGAGACCCAGTACTTC CASSSSGQETQYF
many . TRBJ1-2 TRBV18 TGTGCCAGCAGCTTAGACACTAACTATGGCTACACCTTC CASSLDTNYGYTF
many . TRBJ2-2 TRBV11-3 TGTGCCAGCGGGGCGAGCGCGAACACCGGGGAGCTGTTTTTT CASGASANTGELFF
many TRBD2 TRBJ2-7 TRBV18 TGTGCCAGCTCACCAGGGGACTATTTATCCTACGAGCAGTACTTC CASSPGDYLSYEQYF
few . TRBJ2-1 TRBV6-5 TGTGCCAGCAGTTACTCGTCTTGGCTAGTTACTTCCAATGAACAGTTCTTC CASSYSSWLVTSNEQFF